This passage covers 20 T cell receptor beta chains from one sample sequenced in a study of technical replicates of blood from several donors. Assay used: immunoSEQ multiplex PCR; TCRdb lists only in-frame clones, some missing. The sample gives about 53,000 clones, around 84% of which show up once; approximately 5.4% is in the top ten. The material sequenced was PBMCs. All receptors derive from a human donor in good health. Some clones in this sample may be carry-over from other donors' samples.

The chain uses TRBV4-3 and TRBJ2-7; 12 bases are a match to TRBD2. The germline CDR1 and CDR2 sequences are LGHNA and YSLEER. The CDR3 totals 17 residues. The junction had 8 bases not matched to a gene; V was cut back by 4 bases and J by 1 base. The CDR3 sequence: CASSLRTSGVDSYEQYF. CDR3 in DNA: TGCGCCAGCAGCCTGAGGACTAGCGGGGTGGATTCCTACGAGCAGTACTTC.

The V gene is TRBV4-3, the J gene TRBJ1-2; 7 bases line up with TRBD1. From germline, CDR1 is LGHNA and CDR2 YSLEER. CDR3 length: 13 amino acids. V shed 4 bases and J 6 bases; nucleotides not matched to a gene: 5. CDR3 coding DNA: TGCGCCAGCAGCCGAGGACAGGCGGATGGCTACACCTTC. Translated: CASSRGQADGYTF.

The chain is built from TRBV6-1 and TRBJ2-7; TRBD2 agrees at 10 bases. The CDR3 runs 15 residues. Germline V CDR1 and CDR2: MNHNS, SASEGT. The V segment lost 5 bases and the J segment 2 bases; nucleotides outside the gene matches: 6. The CDR3 nucleotides are TGTGCCAGCAGTCCCGGCCTAGCGGGAGCCTACGAGCAGTACTTC. This sequence encodes CASSPGLAGAYEQYF.

The CDR3 loop is CASSFEEEAEAFF. The CDR3 DNA sequence: TGTGCCAGCAGCTTCGAGGAGGAAGCTGAAGCTTTCTTT. The gene calls are TRBV7-9 and TRBJ1-1; D gene ambiguous. CDR1 and CDR2 (germline): SEHNR, FQNEAQ (reference sequence). The length of the CDR3 is 13 residues. V lost 3 bases, J lost 6 bases, and 11 bases lay in between.

The V and J genes are TRBV29-1 and TRBJ1-1; D remains unclear. The germline gives CDR1 SQVTM, CDR2 ANQGSEA. V was pared by 0 bases and J by 10 bases, with 12 bases between. This CDR3 contains 12 residues. CDR3 sequence reads: CSVEDSAERAFF. CDR3 in DNA: TGCAGCGTTGAAGATTCGGCGGAGAGAGCTTTCTTT.

J is TRBJ2-5 and V is TRBV30; 14 bases fit TRBD2. Germline V lookup: CDR1 GTSNPN, CDR2 SVGIG (reference sequence). The CDR3 contains 15 residues. J was trimmed by 5 bases and V by 4 bases; bases with no gene match: 6. The CDR3 bases are TGTGCCTGGAACCCGGGACTAGCGGGAGTTGAGACCCAGTACTTC. This encodes CAWNPGLAGVETQYF.

The chain uses TRBV13 and TRBJ2-7, with a possible D match to TRBD1 (6 bases). The CDR3 is made up of 14 amino acids. Trimming cost V 2 bases and J 3 bases, with 11 bases left between them. CDR1 is PRHDT and CDR2 is FYEKMQ in the germline V gene (reference sequence). The CDR3 coding sequence is TGTGCCAGCAGCTTATTAGAACAGGGCTACGAGCAGTACTTC. Protein sequence: CASSLLEQGYEQYF. The full variable domain, its missing parts supplied by reference TRBV13 and TRBJ2-7, is AAGVIQSPRHLIKEKRETATLKCYPIPRHDTVYWYQQGPGQDPQFLISFYEKMQSDKGSIPDRFSAQQFSDYHSELNMSSLELGDSALYFCASSLLEQGYEQYFGPGTRLTVT.

The V call is TRBV29-1, the J call TRBJ1-2; the match to TRBD1 covers 7 bases. Germline CDR1 is SQVTM and CDR2 is ANQGSEA. With 2 bases clipped from V and 6 bases from J, the junction kept 18 bases outside the gene matches. The CDR3 covers 17 residues. The CDR3 spells CSVEFPRDSPSYNGYTF. The CDR3, as DNA: TGCAGCGTTGAATTCCCCAGGGACAGCCCGAGCTATAATGGCTACACCTTC.

This clone was seen just once. DNA of the CDR3: TGTGCCAGCAGCCCAACTACAGGGCCCCTTACGTACGAGCAGTACTTC. Its translation is CASSPTTGPLTYEQYF. V and J are TRBV2 and TRBJ2-7; possibly TRBD1 for D (6 bases). CDR1 and CDR2 from the germline V gene are SNHLY and FYNNEI. The germline V and J ends were trimmed by 6 bases and 4 bases, with 22 bases remaining between them. This CDR3 comprises 16 residues.

The CDR3 reads CASSAGQSDAYEQYF. CDR3 nucleotide sequence: TGTGCCAGCAGCGCGGGACAGTCGGATGCCTACGAGCAGTACTTC. The gene calls are TRBV9 and TRBJ2-7, with TRBD1 matching over 7 bases. Per the germline V gene, CDR1 is SGDLS and CDR2 is YYNGEE. V shed 3 bases, J shed 2 bases, and the junction held 8 bases outside the gene matches. This CDR3 contains 15 residues. Filled out from reference TRBV9 and TRBJ2-7, the complete variable domain reads DSGVTQTPKHLITATGQRVTLRCSPRSGDLSVYWYQQSLDQGLQFLIQYYNGEERAKGNILERFSAQQFPDLHSELNLSSLELGDSALYFCASSAGQSDAYEQYFGPGTRLTVT.

The chain couples TRBV5-4 to TRBJ2-3; D may be TRBD2 (6 bases). V lost 3 bases to trimming and J lost 2 bases, with 7 bases between them. This CDR3 region has 13 residues. Per the germline V gene, CDR1 is SGHNT and CDR2 is YYREEE (reference sequence). The DNA for the CDR3 is TGTGCCAGCAGCTGGACTACCACAGATACGCAGTATTTT. Translated: CASSWTTTDTQYF. The variable domain in full, with the rest retrieved from reference TRBV5-4 and TRBJ2-3, is ETGVTQSPTHLIKTRGQQVTLRCSSQSGHNTVSWYQQALGQGPQFIFQYYREEENGRGNFPPRFSGLQFPNYSSELNVNALELDDSALYLCASSWTTTDTQYFGPGTRLTVL.

The chain recombines TRBV11-2 with TRBJ2-7, with a tentative D call TRBD2 (6 bases). Trimming removed 5 bases from V and 0 bases from J, with 20 bases in between. Germline V CDR1 and CDR2: SGHAT, FQNNGV. The CDR3 sequence is 17 residues long. CDR3: CASSPGAGGAGSYEQYF. The DNA for the CDR3 is TGTGCCAGCAGCCCAGGAGCGGGCGGGGCTGGCTCCTACGAGCAGTACTTC.

This clone was observed a handful of times. This chain uses TRBV2 with TRBJ2-7; 9 bases line up with TRBD1. V shed 10 bases and J 3 bases; nucleotides not matched to a gene: 13. The CDR3 extends over 15 amino acids. Looked up from germline, CDR1 is SNHLY and CDR2 is FYNNEI. The CDR3 DNA reads as TGTGCCATCCCCACACGGACAGGGGCCGACTACGAGCAGTACTTC. Translating gives CAIPTRTGADYEQYF.

The rearrangement uses TRBV4-3 and TRBJ1-6, with a tentative D call TRBD1 (6 bases). Deletions cut 3 bases from V and 10 bases from J, with 16 bases between. Germline assignment: CDR1 LGHNA and CDR2 YSLEER. This CDR3 comprises 15 residues. This CDR3 reads CASSHSLGGKSPLHF. CDR3 nucleotides: TGCGCCAGCAGCCATTCATTAGGGGGTAAATCACCCCTCCACTTT.

The chain's CDR3 is CASSPPYGTDYGYTF. The CDR3, as DNA: TGTGCCAGCTCACCACCTTACGGGACAGATTATGGCTACACCTTC. The chain joins TRBV18 to TRBJ1-2, with 7 bases aligning to TRBD1. Germline loops: CDR1 KGHSH, CDR2 LQKENI. The CDR3 has 15 amino acids. V trimming: 0 bases; J trimming: 5 bases; junction bases outside the gene matches: 6.

V and J are TRBV29-1 and TRBJ2-7; 12 bases fit TRBD2. The germline CDR1 and CDR2 sequences are SQVTM and ANQGSEA. The junction had 7 bases not matched to a gene; V was cut back by 1 base and J by 3 bases. The CDR3 runs to 16 residues. The CDR3 spells CSVEGRLAGAHYEQYF. The DNA for the CDR3 is TGCAGCGTTGAAGGTCGACTAGCGGGGGCACACTACGAGCAGTACTTC.

The chain joins TRBV6-1 to TRBJ1-5, with D possibly being TRBD1 (5 bases). The V gene's germline CDR1 is MNHNS and CDR2 SASEGT. The CDR3 has 14 amino acids. Trimming took off 1 base at V and 6 bases at J, with 10 bases between the two ends. CDR3 nucleotide sequence: TGTGCCAGCAGTGAAGAGGGGTGGGGTCAGCCCCAGCATTTT. Its translation is CASSEEGWGQPQHF.

The gene calls are TRBV9 and TRBJ2-5; tentatively, D is TRBD2 (7 bases). V lost 0 bases and J 4 bases, leaving 16 bases between the germline ends. CDR1 is SGDLS, CDR2 YYNGEE, per germline. This CDR3 has 16 amino acids. Here the CDR3 DNA reads TGTGCCAGCAGCGTAGGTGGAGGGGGAGGGTCAGAGACCCAGTACTTC. This codes for CASSVGGGGGSETQYF. Full variable domain (remainder filled in from reference TRBV9 and TRBJ2-5): DSGVTQTPKHLITATGQRVTLRCSPRSGDLSVYWYQQSLDQGLQFLIQYYNGEERAKGNILERFSAQQFPDLHSELNLSSLELGDSALYFCASSVGGGGGSETQYFGPGTRLLVL.

DNA of the CDR3: TGTGCCAGCAGAAACCTAGCCCCTGGGGCCAACGTCCTGACTTTC. Protein product: CASRNLAPGANVLTF. The chain joins TRBV6-5 to TRBJ2-6, with a weak D call TRBD2 (5 bases). CDR3 size: 15 residues. V lost 6 bases to trimming and J lost 2 bases, with 11 bases between them. CDR1 MNHEY and CDR2 SVGAGI come from the germline V gene.

The chain uses TRBV10-3 and TRBJ1-2; D is unresolved. This CDR3 region has 14 residues. Trimming removed 0 bases from V and 9 bases from J, with 14 bases in between. CDR1 ENHRY and CDR2 SYGVKD come from the germline V gene. CDR3 amino acids: CAISESPGVLRYTF. In nucleotides, the CDR3 is TGTGCCATCAGTGAGTCACCCGGGGTTCTTCGCTACACCTTC.